The 17 T cell receptor beta chains below all came from one sample that was sequenced in a study of cytomegalovirus exposure and HLA in healthy donors. The PCR contained 60 Vbeta and 13 Jbeta primers. Repertoires were generated with immunoSEQ multiplex PCR, while TCRdb's copy carries only in-frame clones and drops some. The sample has around 130,000 clones, about 70% seen once. The sample taken for sequencing was PBMCs. Receptors were obtained from a woman between 40 and 55 years old in good health and CMV-seropositive.

The chain links TRBV27 to TRBJ1-1, with D unclear. Trimming took 7 bases from V and 10 from J, leaving 13 bases between them. The CDR3 loop spans 11 amino acids. Germline CDR1 is MNHEY and CDR2 is SMNVEV (reference sequence). Here the CDR3 reads CASMRGPSAFF. The DNA of the CDR3 is TGTGCCAGCATGAGAGGGCCCTCAGCTTTCTTT.

The gene calls are TRBV19 and TRBJ1-1; the D gene is possibly TRBD1 (6 bases). The CDR3 runs to 13 residues. In germline, CDR1 is LNHDA, CDR2 SQIVND (reference sequence). Trimming cost V 5 bases and J 8 bases, with 15 bases left between them. CDR3 DNA sequence: TGTGCCAGTAGTTCAAGCGGGGACATCGAAGCTTTCTTT. Amino acids: CASSSSGDIEAFF.

The chain carries TRBV30 and TRBJ2-7; 10 positions agree with TRBD1. CDR3 size: 15 residues. The germline gives CDR1 GTSNPN, CDR2 SVGIG (reference sequence). The V gene end was trimmed by 2 bases and the J gene end by 2 bases; junction bases not matched to a gene: 6. This CDR3 reads CAWSPAGTGAYEQYF. The CDR3 coding sequence is TGTGCCTGGAGTCCGGCCGGGACAGGGGCCTACGAGCAGTACTTC.

The gene calls are TRBV19 and TRBJ1-1; weak D call: TRBD1 (5 bases). Germline-derived CDR1 and CDR2 are LNHDA and SQIVND (reference sequence). The CDR3 runs 14 residues. Trimming pared 9 bases from V and 0 bases from J, leaving 14 bases between. Written as DNA, the CDR3 is TGTGCCAGCAAGAAGACAGAATTGAACACTGAAGCTTTCTTT. Amino acid sequence: CASKKTELNTEAFF. Together with reference TRBV19 and TRBJ1-1, the CDR3 gives the full variable domain: DGGITQSPKYLFRKEGQNVTLSCEQNLNHDAMYWYRQDPGQGLRLIYYSQIVNDFQKGDIAEGYSVSREKKESFPLTVTSAQKNPTAFYLCASKKTELNTEAFFGQGTRLTVV.

The chain combines TRBV2 with TRBJ2-5; 15 nucleotides agree with TRBD2. Trimming at V came to 6 bases and at J to 2 bases, leaving 4 bases not matched to a gene. Looked up from germline, CDR1 is SNHLY and CDR2 is FYNNEI. CDR3 length equals 16 residues. CDR3 DNA: TGTGCCAGCAGGGGGACTAGCGGGGGGTCACAAGAGACCCAGTACTTC. Translating it yields CASRGTSGGSQETQYF.

The chain uses TRBV6-1 and TRBJ2-7; D is ambiguous. V was trimmed by 0 bases and J by 2 bases, leaving 8 bases between them. This CDR3 is built from 14 residues. The germline gives CDR1 MNHNS, CDR2 SASEGT. The CDR3 here is CASSEAAGAYEQYF. The CDR3 nucleotides read TGTGCCAGCAGTGAAGCGGCAGGTGCCTACGAGCAGTACTTC.

The V gene is TRBV30, the J gene TRBJ2-5; no definite D call. Germline assignment: CDR1 GTSNPN and CDR2 SVGIG (reference sequence). Trimming left V 0 bases short and J 0 bases short, with 11 bases between. The CDR3 spans 15 residues. CDR3 sequence (DNA): TGTGCCTGGAGTGTTTCCGTCTTGTACCAAGAGACCCAGTACTTC. This sequence encodes CAWSVSVLYQETQYF.

V is TRBV4-1 and J is TRBJ1-5; D call uncertain. The CDR3 extends over 13 amino acids. Trimming left V 0 bases short and J 5 bases short, with 5 bases between. CDR1 is MGHRA, CDR2 YSYEKL, per germline. The CDR3: CASSQEADQPQHF. CDR3 bases: TGCGCCAGCAGCCAAGAGGCAGATCAGCCCCAGCATTTT.

The V gene is TRBV7-9, the J gene TRBJ2-7; 11 bases are shared with TRBD2. The CDR3 runs 15 residues. Trimming cost V 5 bases and J 3 bases; bases outside gene matches: 6. Germline V gene data show CDR1 as SEHNR and CDR2 as FQNEAQ (reference sequence). The CDR3 region is CASSPAGTSGYEQYF. CDR3 nucleotides: TGTGCCAGCAGCCCCGCCGGGACTAGCGGCTACGAGCAGTACTTC.

The genes are TRBV5-8 and TRBJ2-1; 16 bases are a match to TRBD2. CDR1 and CDR2 from the germline V gene are SGHTS and YDEGEE. CDR3 length: 19 amino acids. With 4 bases clipped from V and 2 bases from J, the junction kept 9 bases outside the gene matches. The CDR3 is CASSPGGTSGGAAYNEQFF. The DNA for the CDR3 is TGTGCCAGCAGCCCCGGGGGGACTAGCGGGGGGGCGGCCTACAATGAGCAGTTCTTC.

This clone was recorded a few times. One end of the junction is discordant with germline, which a read error may explain. This sequence joins TRBV6-1 and TRBJ1-4, with TRBD1 matching 9 bases. The CDR3 has 15 amino acids. Germline CDR1 is MNHNS and CDR2 is SASEGT. This chain's CDR3 is CASSEDRGYNEKLFF. In DNA form, the CDR3 reads TGTGCCAGCAGCGAAGACAGGGGGTATAATGAAAAACTGTTTTTT.

The chain couples TRBV7-3 to TRBJ1-1; TRBD1 matches 7 bases. After removal of 5 bases from V and 8 bases from J, the junction contained 11 bases not matched to a gene. The CDR3 loop spans 14 amino acids. Germline CDR1 is SGHTA and CDR2 is FQGTGA. The CDR3 DNA reads TGTGCCAGCAGCCTTGACGGGACAGAGGGCGAAGCTTTCTTT. It translates to CASSLDGTEGEAFF.

J is TRBJ1-1 and V is TRBV2; 7 bases map to TRBD1. The germline gives CDR1 SNHLY, CDR2 FYNNEI. The CDR3 consists of 13 residues. V shed 8 bases and J 3 bases; nucleotides not matched to a gene: 6. As DNA, the CDR3 is TGTGCCAGCTGTCGACAGGGATACACTGAAGCTTTCTTT. The encoded protein is CASCRQGYTEAFF.

The chain carries TRBV27 and TRBJ2-5, with D perhaps matching TRBD2 (5 bases). CDR3 size: 15 residues. Trimming shortened V by 5 bases and J by 5 bases, and 18 bases separated the two germline ends. In germline, CDR1 is MNHEY, CDR2 SMNVEV (reference sequence). The CDR3 DNA sequence: TGTGCCAGCAGTCCTCGAGGACTCAGGTTGGAGACCCAGTACTTC. This encodes CASSPRGLRLETQYF.

This chain uses TRBV14 with TRBJ1-2; possibly TRBD1 for D (6 bases). CDR1 and CDR2 (germline): SGHDN, FVKESK. Trimming removed 3 bases at V and 8 bases at J, with 13 bases between. The CDR3 extends over 13 amino acids. The CDR3 nucleotides are TGTGCCAGCAGCCACGTTAGGGGGGGCGGCTACACCTTC. Amino acids: CASSHVRGGGYTF.

The chain is built from TRBV5-1 and TRBJ1-3; 11 bases line up with TRBD1. The CDR3 extends over 16 amino acids. V shed 0 bases and J 2 bases; nucleotides not matched to a gene: 1. Germline V gives CDR1 SGHRS, CDR2 YFSETQ. The CDR3 DNA sequence: TGCGCCAGCAGCTTGGCGGGACAGGGGGCTGGAAACACCATATATTTT. Its protein is CASSLAGQGAGNTIYF.

The chain has TRBV6-1 and TRBJ1-1; a possible D gene is TRBD1 (5 bases). Germline CDR1 MNHNS, CDR2 SASEGT. The CDR3 has 13 amino acids. Trimming left V 2 bases short and J 4 bases short, with 8 bases between. This chain's CDR3 is CASSERQGTEAFF. DNA for the CDR3: TGTGCCAGCAGTGAAAGGCAGGGCACTGAAGCTTTCTTT.